This TCR beta chain was sequenced during a study of blood T cell repertoires in COVID-19. Background on the study: T cells, B-cell-depleted T cells, or PBMCs provided the cDNA or gDNA that served as material.

As to this clone: A read error may explain this, as a much larger clone is one base away. The same CDR3 also results from other DNA sequences found in this sample.

The data were produced by immunoSEQ multiplex PCR, yet TCRdb's version contains in-frame clones alone and is incomplete. The table shows 65,000 to 70,000 clones, with approximately 80% occurring only once. The specimen was peripheral blood. The receptor's source is a human donor in a cohort sampled during active COVID-19.

DNA for the CDR3: TGTGCCAGCAGTTTTGCCAGGGCCGGTGGTTACACCTTC. As protein: CASSFARAGGYTF. The V and J genes are TRBV12-3 or TRBV12-4 and TRBJ1-2; a weak D match, TRBD1 (5 bases). There are 13 residues in the CDR3. V dropped 3 bases and J dropped 11 bases, with 16 bases sitting between them.